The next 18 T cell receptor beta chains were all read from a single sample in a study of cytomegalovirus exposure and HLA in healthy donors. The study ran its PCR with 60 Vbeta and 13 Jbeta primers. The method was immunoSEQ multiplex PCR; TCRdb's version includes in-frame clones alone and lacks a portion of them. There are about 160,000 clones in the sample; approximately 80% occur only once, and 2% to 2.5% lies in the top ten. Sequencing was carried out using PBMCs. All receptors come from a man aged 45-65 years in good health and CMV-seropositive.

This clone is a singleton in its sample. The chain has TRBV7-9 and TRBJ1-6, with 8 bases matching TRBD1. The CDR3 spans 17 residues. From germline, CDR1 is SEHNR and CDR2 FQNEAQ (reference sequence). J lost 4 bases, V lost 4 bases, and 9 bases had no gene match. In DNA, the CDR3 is TGTGCCAGCAGCTCCTGGACAGGGCGGGGTTATAATTCACCCCTCCACTTT. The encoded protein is CASSSWTGRGYNSPLHF.

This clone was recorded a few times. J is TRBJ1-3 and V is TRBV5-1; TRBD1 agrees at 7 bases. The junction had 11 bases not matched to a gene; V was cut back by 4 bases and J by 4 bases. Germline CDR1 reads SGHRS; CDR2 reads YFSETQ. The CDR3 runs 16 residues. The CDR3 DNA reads TGCGCCAGCAGCGGGGGGACAGCTTGGCTCGGAAACACCATATATTTT. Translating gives CASSGGTAWLGNTIYF.

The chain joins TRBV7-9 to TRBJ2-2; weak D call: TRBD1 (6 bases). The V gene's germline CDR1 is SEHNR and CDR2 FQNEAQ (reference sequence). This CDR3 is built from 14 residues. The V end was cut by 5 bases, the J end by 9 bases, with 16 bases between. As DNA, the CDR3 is TGTGCCAGCAGCGGTCGGGACATCGCGAGGGAGCTGTTTTTT. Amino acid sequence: CASSGRDIARELFF.

The CDR3 loop is CASSLNMRTSGGGSYNEQFF. The CDR3 DNA sequence: TGCGCCAGCAGCTTAAATATGCGGACTAGCGGGGGGGGGTCCTACAATGAGCAGTTCTTC. The chain combines TRBV5-1 with TRBJ2-1; 15 nucleotides match TRBD2. With 2 bases clipped from V and 1 base from J, the junction kept 10 bases outside the gene matches. Germline CDR1 reads SGHRS; CDR2 reads YFSETQ. The CDR3 spans 20 residues. Supplemented by reference TRBV5-1 and TRBJ2-1, the full variable domain reads KAGVTQTPRYLIKTRGQQVTLSCSPISGHRSVSWYQQTPGQGLQFLFEYFSETQRNKGNFPGRFSGRQFSNSRSEMNVSTLELGDSALYLCASSLNMRTSGGGSYNEQFFGPGTRLTVL.

In DNA form, the CDR3 reads TGTGCCAGTAGTATTGCCAGGGACTATGGCTACACCTTC. Protein product: CASSIARDYGYTF. This chain connects TRBV19 to TRBJ1-2, with a possible D match to TRBD1 (5 bases). This CDR3 spans 13 amino acids. Germline loops: CDR1 LNHDA, CDR2 SQIVND (reference sequence). V was trimmed by 3 bases and J by 3 bases, leaving 8 bases between them. The whole variable domain, filled in from reference TRBV19 and TRBJ1-2, reads DGGITQSPKYLFRKEGQNVTLSCEQNLNHDAMYWYRQDPGQGLRLIYYSQIVNDFQKGDIAEGYSVSREKKESFPLTVTSAQKNPTAFYLCASSIARDYGYTFGSGTRLTVV.

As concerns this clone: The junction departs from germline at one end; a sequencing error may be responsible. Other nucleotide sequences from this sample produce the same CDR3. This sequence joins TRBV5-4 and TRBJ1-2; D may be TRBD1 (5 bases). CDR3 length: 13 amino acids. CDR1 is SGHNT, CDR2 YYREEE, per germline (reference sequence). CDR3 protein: CASSLAGGYGYTF. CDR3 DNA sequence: TGTGCCAGCAGCTTGGCCGGGGGGTATGGTTACACCTTC.

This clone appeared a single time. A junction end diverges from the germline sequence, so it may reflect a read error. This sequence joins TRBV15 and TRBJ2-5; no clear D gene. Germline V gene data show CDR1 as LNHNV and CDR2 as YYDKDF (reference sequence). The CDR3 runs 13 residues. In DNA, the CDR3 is TGTGCCACCAGCAGAGATCCGCAAGAGATCCAGTACTTC. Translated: CATSRDPQEIQYF.

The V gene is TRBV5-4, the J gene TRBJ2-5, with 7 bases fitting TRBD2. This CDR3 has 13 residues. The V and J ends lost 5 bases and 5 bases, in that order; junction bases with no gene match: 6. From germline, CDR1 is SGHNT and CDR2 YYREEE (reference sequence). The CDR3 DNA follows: TGTGCCAGCAGATTAGGACTAGGGGAGACCCAGTACTTC. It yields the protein CASRLGLGETQYF.

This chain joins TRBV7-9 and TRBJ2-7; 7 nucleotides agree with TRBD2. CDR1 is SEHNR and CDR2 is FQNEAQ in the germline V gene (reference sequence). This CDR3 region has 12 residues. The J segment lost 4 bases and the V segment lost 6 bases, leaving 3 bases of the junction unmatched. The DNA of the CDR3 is TGTGCCAGCAGTCGCGGGGGTTACGAGCAGTACTTC. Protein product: CASSRGGYEQYF. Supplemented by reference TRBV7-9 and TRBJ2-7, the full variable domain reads DTGVSQNPRHKITKRGQNVTFRCDPISEHNRLYWYRQTLGQGPEFLTYFQNEAQLEKSRLLSDRFSAERPKGSFSTLEIQRTEQGDSAMYLCASSRGGYEQYFGPGTRLTVT.

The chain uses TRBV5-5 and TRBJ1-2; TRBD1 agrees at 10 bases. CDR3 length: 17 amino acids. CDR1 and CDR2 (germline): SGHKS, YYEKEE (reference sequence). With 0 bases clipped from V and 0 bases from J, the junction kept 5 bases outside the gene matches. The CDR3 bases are TGTGCCAGCAGCTTGGGACAGGGGGCGCGAGCTAACTATGGCTACACCTTC. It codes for CASSLGQGARANYGYTF.

The CDR3 is CASSGGVSSTDTQYF. The CDR3 DNA reads as TGTGCCAGCAGCGGGGGGGTTTCGAGCACAGATACGCAGTATTTT. The chain joins TRBV11-3 to TRBJ2-3; 7 nucleotides align to TRBD2. The CDR3 is 15 residues long. Germline CDR1 and CDR2: SGHNT and YENEEA. The junction had 5 bases not matched to a gene; V was cut back by 5 bases and J by 0 bases.

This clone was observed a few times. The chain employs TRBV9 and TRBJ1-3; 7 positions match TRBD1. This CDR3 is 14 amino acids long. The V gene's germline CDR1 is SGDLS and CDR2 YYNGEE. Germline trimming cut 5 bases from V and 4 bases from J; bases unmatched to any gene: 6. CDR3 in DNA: TGTGCCAGCAGTACCGACAGGGTAGGAAACACCATATATTTT. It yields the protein CASSTDRVGNTIYF.

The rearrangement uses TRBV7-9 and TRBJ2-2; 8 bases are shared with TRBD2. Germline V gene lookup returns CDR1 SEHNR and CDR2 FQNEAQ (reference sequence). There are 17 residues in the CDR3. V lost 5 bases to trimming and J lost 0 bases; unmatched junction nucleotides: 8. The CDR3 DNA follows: TGTGCCAGCAGCCCACGGGGCGGGAGGCCGAACACCGGGGAGCTGTTTTTT. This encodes CASSPRGGRPNTGELFF.

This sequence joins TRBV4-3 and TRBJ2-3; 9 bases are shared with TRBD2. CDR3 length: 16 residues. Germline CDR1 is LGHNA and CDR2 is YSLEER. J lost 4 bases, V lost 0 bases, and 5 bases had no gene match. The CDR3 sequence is CASSQEGRGGPDTQYF. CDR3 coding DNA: TGCGCCAGCAGCCAAGAGGGGCGGGGGGGCCCAGATACGCAGTATTTT.

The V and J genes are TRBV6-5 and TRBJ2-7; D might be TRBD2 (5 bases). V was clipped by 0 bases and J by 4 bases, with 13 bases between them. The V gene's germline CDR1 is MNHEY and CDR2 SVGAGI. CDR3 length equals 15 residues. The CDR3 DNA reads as TGTGCCAGCAGTTACTCCTCGGCGCGCGGGTACGAGCAGTACTTC. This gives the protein CASSYSSARGYEQYF.

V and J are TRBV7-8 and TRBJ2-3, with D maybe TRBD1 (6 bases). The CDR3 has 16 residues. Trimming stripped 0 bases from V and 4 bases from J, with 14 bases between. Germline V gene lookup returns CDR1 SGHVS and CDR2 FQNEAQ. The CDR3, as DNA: TGTGCCAGCAGCTTAGCGCTCGGCAGGGGCCCAGATACGCAGTATTTT. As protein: CASSLALGRGPDTQYF.

The CDR3 here is CASSQRAGAPTDTQYF. For the CDR3, the DNA is TGTGCCAGCAGCCAAAGAGCGGGGGCCCCCACAGATACGCAGTATTTT. The chain combines TRBV5-4 with TRBJ2-3; 8 bases line up with TRBD2. The length of the CDR3 is 16 residues. V shed 4 bases, J shed 2 bases, and the junction held 9 bases outside the gene matches. Germline V gene lookup returns CDR1 SGHNT and CDR2 YYREEE (reference sequence).

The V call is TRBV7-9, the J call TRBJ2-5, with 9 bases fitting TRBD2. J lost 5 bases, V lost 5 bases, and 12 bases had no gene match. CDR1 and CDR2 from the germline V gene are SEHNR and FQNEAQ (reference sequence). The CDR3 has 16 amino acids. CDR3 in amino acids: CASSSSGRGGWETQYF. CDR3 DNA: TGTGCCAGCAGCAGTTCGGGGCGGGGGGGCTGGGAGACCCAGTACTTC.